This T cell receptor beta chain was retrieved from a study of vaccination and CD4 T cells after COVID-19 (dated by TCRdb to 2021 to 2024). Background for the entire study: The convalescent cohort comprised six males and four females, including two Hispanic individuals, seven Caucasians, two Asians and one multiracial person. Two doses of either the Pfizer-BioNTech BNT162b2 vaccine (n=8) or the Moderna mRNA-1273 vaccine (n=2) were administered to participants. Post-COVID blood samples from convalescent patients were collected a median of 101 days after diagnosis, with a range of roughly 30 to 170 days. Post-vaccine blood samples were obtained a median of around 74 days after the second vaccine dose, with a range of about 14 to 250 days. For stimulating the cultures, overlapping spike peptide pools were used, derived from SARS-CoV-2 as well as from the common cold coronaviruses HCoV-NL63, HCoV-OC43 and HCoV-229E. As controls, cultures received a CEFX viral epitope pool (the positive control), an HIV-1 Nef peptide pool (the negative control), or no peptide at all. The spike-specific CD4+ TCR repertoire was compared before and after mRNA vaccination in around ten COVID-19 convalescent patients and a few infection-naive healthy vaccine recipients.

Overall results and qualifications from the work: Of the vaccine-specific clones found in convalescent patients, nearly all (304 of 307) were mono-reactive for SARS-CoV-2 spike instead of being cross-reactive with common cold coronaviruses. Only a relatively small number of convalescent patients were included in the study, and early timepoints following natural infection were not analyzed. In convalescent patients, a median roughly 85% of post-vaccine SARS-CoV-2-reactive clones were detected only after vaccination, suggesting vaccine-specific priming. Although the median number of SARS-CoV-2-reactive clonotypes went up from 20 to 25 after infection to 35 to 40 after vaccination, the increase was not significant.

The method was PCR. TCR sequencing of DNA from cultured CD4+ T cells used the Oncomine TCR Beta short-read assay at the Johns Hopkins FTIC core. The QIAamp micro DNA kit was used to extract genomic DNA from the cultured CD4+ T cells. Oncomine TCR Beta libraries from cultured CD4+ T cells were pooled with unique dual indexes and sequenced on an Illumina iSeq 100. As for how the authors treated the data: Non-productive sequences were removed, and CDR3s not starting with C, not ending with F or W, or shorter than 7 amino acids were discarded. Antigen-specific clonotypes were identified with the MANAFEST web application by comparing peptide-stimulated wells with reference and other culture wells. To be called positive, a clone needed an FDR below 0.05, an odds ratio above 5, and a productive frequency above 0.1% in at least two of three replicate wells. A clonotype was classed as cross-reactive if the clonotype showed significant expansion both in SARS-CoV-2 spike wells and in at least one common cold coronavirus spike condition. Using R version 3.6.1, CDR3 homology was evaluated through Levenshtein distances (stringdist) along with unrooted phylogenetic trees (ape). TCRdb redid the processing of the public reads, applying fastp at Q25 and MiXCR, and retained in-frame beta chains. Rows matching on CDR3 protein sequence are summarized as one entry with the most common DNA and genes. TCRdb, not the original authors, processed these V and J calls. Recorded for this sample are approximately 15,000 distinct CDR3 sequences; under 55% of them occurred a single time. The ten largest account for over 15% of the sample.

Note on this clonotype: Its antigen is not yet known. The input lacks base qualities; no much larger clone sits a single base away.

This specimen's treatment or condition label, interpreted: approximately 9-day PBMC culture with coronavirus spike peptide pools or control peptides (ViraFEST assay). The study used the ViraFEST assay, which expanded antigen-specific T cells with peptide pools and then identified expanded clonotypes by TCR sequencing. Negative nucleocapsid antibody tests taken both before and after vaccination confirmed that the healthy vaccine recipients had no prior SARS-CoV-2 infection. PBMCs were cultured at roughly 1.9 million per well in IMDM supplemented with roughly 5.2% human AB serum and 10 IU/ml IL-2, with about 10 ug/ml peptide pools added. On days 3 and 7, half of the culture medium was replaced with fresh IL-2-containing medium. After 10 days of culture, CD4+ T cells were isolated by negative selection using the EasySep CD4+ T cell isolation kit. Ficoll-Paque Plus gradient centrifugation was used to isolate PBMCs from whole blood, and the isolated PBMCs were then either used fresh or cryopreserved at -140C. In general, triplicate wells were set up for every culture condition.

The V end gives up 5 bases and the J end 5 bases, leaving 12 bases in the junction not matched to a gene. Based on the germline V gene, the CDR1 and CDR2 sequences are MNHNS and SASEGT. The cysteine opens and the phenylalanine closes a CDR3 of 16 amino acids. The sequence is cut down to CDR3 DNA, 48 bases in frame from base 1. The sequence joins TRBV6-1 to TRBJ1-5; 7 bases in the junction line up with TRBD1. The TCR originated in a human donor who received a COVID-19 vaccine. Sequencing used CD4+ T cells from blood, cultured in vitro, obtained before SARS-CoV-2 vaccination. The bases read TGTGCCAGCAGTCTTGGACAGGACGGTGGGGATCAGCCCCAGCATTTT. Translated, this is CASSLGQDGGDQPQHF.